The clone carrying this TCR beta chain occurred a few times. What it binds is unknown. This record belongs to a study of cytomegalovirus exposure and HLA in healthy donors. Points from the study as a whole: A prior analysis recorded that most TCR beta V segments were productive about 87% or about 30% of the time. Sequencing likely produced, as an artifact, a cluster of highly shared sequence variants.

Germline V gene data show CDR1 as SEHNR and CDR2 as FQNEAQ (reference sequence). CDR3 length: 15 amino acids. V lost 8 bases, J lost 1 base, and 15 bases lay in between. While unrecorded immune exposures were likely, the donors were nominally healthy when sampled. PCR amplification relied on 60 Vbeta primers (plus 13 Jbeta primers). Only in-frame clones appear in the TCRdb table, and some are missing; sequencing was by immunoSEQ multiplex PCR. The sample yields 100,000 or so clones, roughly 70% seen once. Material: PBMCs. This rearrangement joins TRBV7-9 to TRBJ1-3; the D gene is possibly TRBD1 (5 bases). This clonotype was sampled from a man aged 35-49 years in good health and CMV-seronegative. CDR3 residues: CASYAAQVSGNTIYF. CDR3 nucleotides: TGTGCCAGCTACGCGGCACAGGTATCTGGAAACACCATATATTTT.